Following are 21 T cell receptor beta chains from one sample sequenced in a study of T cell clones after liver transplantation. TCRdb's copy holds only in-frame clones and misses some; the assay was immunoSEQ multiplex PCR. Here the sample spans about 47,000 clones, 85% to 90% being singletons. The sample consisted of CD8+ T cells from blood, taken 12 months after liver transplant. The receptor source for this set is a human patient who received a liver transplant. Some T cells may have originated in the graft donor.

The chain couples TRBV4-3 to TRBJ2-1, with D perhaps TRBD2 (6 bases). V was pared by 0 bases and J by 0 bases, with 18 bases between. The CDR3 spans 19 residues. Germline V gene lookup returns CDR1 LGHNA and CDR2 YSLEER. The CDR3 protein is CASSQDRVGWRDSYNEQFF. The CDR3 nucleotides read TGCGCCAGCAGCCAAGATCGGGTCGGGTGGCGGGACTCCTACAATGAGCAGTTCTTC.

The chain carries TRBV11-2 and TRBJ1-2; 9 nucleotides agree with TRBD1. CDR3 size: 15 residues. The germline V gene has CDR1 SGHAT and CDR2 FQNNGV. V dropped 5 bases and J dropped 4; count of bases not matched to a gene: 8. The CDR3 sequence is CASSLGQGSAYGYTF. As DNA, the CDR3 is TGTGCCAGCAGCCTCGGACAGGGGTCGGCCTATGGCTACACCTTC.

The chain joins TRBV14 to TRBJ2-2; D gene uncertain. Germline CDR1 SGHDN, CDR2 FVKESK. This CDR3 has 16 amino acids. V gave up 2 bases and J gave up 6 bases, with 16 bases separating them. CDR3 sequence reads: CASSQTYSAPAGELFF. The DNA for the CDR3 is TGTGCCAGCAGCCAAACTTACTCGGCCCCAGCCGGGGAGCTGTTTTTT.

This clone qualifies as medium-sized. The CDR3 DNA reads as TGTGCCAGCAGCCCCTTGGACCGATTGGGCGAGCAGTACTTC. The encoded protein is CASSPLDRLGEQYF. The chain recombines TRBV27 with TRBJ2-7; D ambiguous. Germline loops: CDR1 MNHEY, CDR2 SMNVEV (reference sequence). The V and J ends lost 6 bases and 6 bases respectively, with 18 bases between them. This CDR3 contains 14 residues.

The chain joins TRBV4-1 to TRBJ1-5; no firm D call. Per the germline V gene, CDR1 is MGHRA and CDR2 is YSYEKL. Trimming took off 5 bases at V and 2 bases at J, with 13 bases between the two ends. The CDR3 has 15 amino acids. This CDR3 reads CASSLVWGGNQPQHF. The CDR3 coding sequence is TGCGCCAGCAGCTTAGTTTGGGGAGGCAATCAGCCCCAGCATTTT.

This chain connects TRBV7-9 to TRBJ2-7, with D maybe TRBD2 (6 bases). V lost 2 bases, J lost 5 bases, and 13 bases lay in between. CDR1 SEHNR and CDR2 FQNEAQ come from the germline V gene (reference sequence). This CDR3 spans 14 amino acids. For the CDR3, the DNA is TGTGCCAGCAGCTTACAAGGAGGGCAGCACGAGCAGTACTTC. Protein sequence: CASSLQGGQHEQYF.

V gene TRBV7-9 combines with J gene TRBJ1-1, with D uncertain. CDR1 and CDR2 from the germline V gene are SEHNR and FQNEAQ (reference sequence). The CDR3 is 14 amino acids. Trimming left V 5 bases short and J 4 bases short, with 14 bases between. The CDR3 spells CASSPGPGGTEAFF. The DNA for the CDR3 is TGTGCCAGCAGCCCCGGACCGGGAGGCACTGAAGCTTTCTTT.

The chain couples TRBV27 to TRBJ1-4; tentatively, D is TRBD1 (5 bases). V lost 5 bases and J lost 5, with 12 bases in between. Germline V gives CDR1 MNHEY, CDR2 SMNVEV (reference sequence). This CDR3 is built from 14 residues. The CDR3 DNA reads TGTGCCAGCAGTCCCCGGGACTTAAATGAAAAACTGTTTTTT. Translated: CASSPRDLNEKLFF.

This clone was observed a single time. CDR3 sequence (DNA): TGTGCCAGCAGTTACTCGTATAGAAACGAGCAGTACTTC. It encodes CASSYSYRNEQYF. V and J are TRBV6-5 and TRBJ2-7; D is unclear. Germline values: CDR1 MNHEY, CDR2 SVGAGI. The CDR3 sequence is 13 residues long. V was pared by 0 bases and J by 5 bases, with 8 bases between.

This CDR3 is CASSWGLQETQYF. The DNA of the CDR3 is TGTGCCAGCAGTTGGGGACTGCAAGAGACCCAGTACTTC. This chain uses TRBV28 with TRBJ2-5; possibly TRBD2 for D (6 bases). V was shortened by 4 bases and J by 2 bases, with 8 bases between the two germline ends. CDR1 MDHEN and CDR2 SYDVKM come from the germline V gene. This CDR3 region has 13 residues. Complete variable domain (other parts from reference TRBV28 and TRBJ2-5): DVKVTQSSRYLVKRTGEKVFLECVQDMDHENMFWYRQDPGLGLRLIYFSYDVKMKEKGDIPEGYSVSREKKERFSLILESASTNQTSMYLCASSWGLQETQYFGPGTRLLVL.

This chain connects TRBV7-2 to TRBJ1-1, with D possibly matching TRBD1 (6 bases). Trimming left V 5 bases short and J 6 bases short, with 13 bases between. CDR3 size: 13 residues. In germline, CDR1 is SGHTA, CDR2 FQGNSA. The DNA of the CDR3 is TGTGCCAGCAGCCTAACAGGGTTCCCTGAAGCTTTCTTT. This translates into CASSLTGFPEAFF.

This clone occurred once. The J gene is TRBJ2-3, the V gene TRBV4-3; D possibly matches TRBD1 or TRBD2 (5 bases each). This CDR3 is built from 16 residues. Germline V gene lookup returns CDR1 LGHNA and CDR2 YSLEER. Deletions cut 0 bases from V and 3 bases from J, with 13 bases between. CDR3 protein: CASSQDRGLVTDTQYF. The CDR3 bases are TGCGCCAGCAGCCAAGACCGGGGCCTAGTGACAGATACGCAGTATTTT.

About this clone: With a far larger clone one base away, a read error is the likely cause. The rearrangement links TRBV28 to TRBJ1-1; D not resolved. The CDR3 runs 12 residues. The germline gives CDR1 MDHEN, CDR2 SYDVKM. V was clipped by 4 bases and J by 0 bases, with 3 bases between them. In DNA, the CDR3 is TGTGCCAGCAGTTACCTGAACACTGAAGCTTTCTTT. Translating it yields CASSYLNTEAFF.

The rearrangement uses TRBV19 and TRBJ2-3; the D is unclear. The CDR3 contains 12 residues. CDR1 is LNHDA and CDR2 is SQIVND in the germline V gene (reference sequence). The V end was cut by 1 base, the J end by 1 base, with 0 bases between. CDR3 in DNA: TGTGCCAGTAGTATAGGCACAGATACGCAGTATTTT. Amino acid sequence: CASSIGTDTQYF.

The chain has TRBV15 and TRBJ2-2, with TRBD2 matching over 11 bases. The V and J ends lost 3 bases and 2 bases, in that order; junction bases with no gene match: 5. The CDR3 covers 17 residues. Germline lookup yields CDR1 LNHNV and CDR2 YYDKDF (reference sequence). The CDR3 here is CATSSTGTSGNTGELFF. The CDR3 DNA reads as TGTGCCACCAGCAGCACCGGGACTAGCGGTAACACCGGGGAGCTGTTTTTT.

The chain recombines TRBV27 with TRBJ1-3, with D perhaps TRBD1 (5 bases). The germline gives CDR1 MNHEY, CDR2 SMNVEV (reference sequence). This CDR3 has 14 amino acids. Trimming removed 3 bases at V and 4 bases at J, with 10 bases between. This chain's CDR3 is CASSLAGVGNTIYF. As DNA, the CDR3 is TGTGCCAGCAGTTTGGCGGGGGTGGGAAACACCATATATTTT.

V and J are TRBV9 and TRBJ1-3, with D unresolved. The length of the CDR3 is 16 residues. V was cut by 0 bases and J by 0 bases, with 10 bases left in between. Germline V gene lookup returns CDR1 SGDLS and CDR2 YYNGEE. The CDR3 DNA sequence: TGTGCCAGCAGCGTAGAAGGCGGGCTCTCTGGAAACACCATATATTTT. Translation gives CASSVEGGLSGNTIYF. The full variable domain, with the rest looked up from reference TRBV9 and TRBJ1-3, is DSGVTQTPKHLITATGQRVTLRCSPRSGDLSVYWYQQSLDQGLQFLIQYYNGEERAKGNILERFSAQQFPDLHSELNLSSLELGDSALYFCASSVEGGLSGNTIYFGEGSWLTVV.

Turning to this clone: A much larger clone differs by one base, so this may be a read error. The chain combines TRBV7-9 with TRBJ2-1; D perhaps matches TRBD2 (5 bases). Per the germline V gene, CDR1 is SEHNR and CDR2 is FQNEAQ (reference sequence). The V and J ends lost 0 bases and 7 bases respectively, with 7 bases between them. This CDR3 spans 13 amino acids. The CDR3 DNA reads TGTGCCAGCAGCTTAGCCCGGGGAAATGAGCAGTTCTTC. This gives the protein CASSLARGNEQFF.

This clone was observed at least ten times. The V and J genes are TRBV7-9 and TRBJ2-7; D not certain. Germline V gene sequence: CDR1 SEHNR, CDR2 FQNEAQ (reference sequence). The CDR3 has 12 residues. Trimming took off 2 bases at V and 5 bases at J, with 7 bases between the two ends. CDR3 nucleotide sequence: TGTGCCAGCAGCTTACGGAGCGACGAGCAGTACTTC. Its protein product is CASSLRSDEQYF.

This clone was picked up one time. The chain carries TRBV4-3 and TRBJ1-5, with unresolved D. The CDR3 extends over 15 amino acids. Germline V CDR1 and CDR2: LGHNA, YSLEER. V was clipped by 2 bases and J by 0 bases, with 8 bases between them. CDR3 sequence: CASSQLLNSNQPQHF. CDR3 coding DNA: TGCGCCAGCAGCCAATTACTAAATAGCAATCAGCCCCAGCATTTT.

The chain couples TRBV11-2 to TRBJ1-1; tentatively, D is TRBD1 (6 bases). Germline CDR1 reads SGHAT; CDR2 reads FQNNGV. Trimming cost V 5 bases and J 6 bases, with 16 bases left between them. The CDR3 length is 14 residues. CDR3 protein: CASSRAPGGAEAFF. CDR3 DNA sequence: TGTGCCAGCAGCCGAGCCCCTGGGGGCGCTGAAGCTTTCTTT.